The following is a T cell receptor (beta chain) sequence with its context. This sample is part of a study of T cells after yellow fever vaccination. Trimming stripped 3 bases from V and 3 bases from J, with 8 bases between. The germline V gene has CDR1 SGHTA and CDR2 FQGNSA. CDR3 length: 13 amino acids. Using its own MiXCR run on the 5' RACE reads, TCRdb lists one record per CDR3 protein. Among 340,000 or so distinct CDR3 sequences listed, approximately 13% were seen once. The J gene is TRBJ1-1, the V gene TRBV7-2; D gene unclear. The sequence derives from a young man who received the YFV17D yellow fever vaccine. The sequencing here drew on CD4+ T cells sorted from PBMCs, taken 15 days after the yellow fever booster vaccination. The CDR3 sequence: CASSFQSDTEAFF. CDR3 DNA: TGTGCCAGCAGCTTTCAGTCGGACACTGAAGCTTTCTTT.